Presented here are 5 T cell receptor beta chains from one specimen sequenced in a study of blood T cell repertoires in COVID-19. Measured with immunoSEQ multiplex PCR; TCRdb has only the in-frame clones, and not every one. The sample gives about 140,000 clones, 70% to 90% of which show up once; around 1.9% is in the top ten. Sequencing was performed on peripheral blood. The origin of the receptors is a man aged 65 to 85 with acute or convalescent COVID-19.

The gene calls are TRBV7-9 and TRBJ1-5, with 7 bases that match TRBD1. Germline values: CDR1 SEHNR, CDR2 FQNEAQ (reference sequence). This CDR3 spans 15 amino acids. After removal of 5 bases from V and 3 bases from J, the junction contained 7 bases not matched to a gene. The CDR3 nucleotides are TGTGCCAGCAGCGGGGGACAGCCCGCCAATCAGCCCCAGCATTTT. The encoded protein is CASSGGQPANQPQHF.

V is TRBV2 and J is TRBJ2-5; D perhaps matches TRBD1 (7 bases). The length of the CDR3 is 14 residues. V lost 7 bases to trimming and J lost 2 bases, with 14 bases between them. The germline V gene encodes CDR1 SNHLY and CDR2 FYNNEI. In DNA, the CDR3 is TGTGCCAGCACCCGCGGGACAGAGCAAGAGACCCAGTACTTC. Translating it yields CASTRGTEQETQYF.

The V and J genes are TRBV2 and TRBJ2-3; 9 nucleotides align to TRBD2. With 0 bases clipped from V and 5 bases from J, the junction kept 6 bases outside the gene matches. This CDR3 has 16 amino acids. The germline V gene has CDR1 SNHLY and CDR2 FYNNEI. This chain's CDR3 is CASSEALTSGEDTQYF. CDR3 nucleotides: TGTGCCAGCAGTGAAGCTTTGACTAGCGGCGAAGATACGCAGTATTTT.

About this clone itself: This specimen includes other DNA sequences encoding the same CDR3. V and J are TRBV3-1 (or the pseudogene TRBV3-2) and TRBJ2-7; the match to TRBD1 covers 8 bases. Germline CDR1 is LGHDT and CDR2 is YNNKEL (reference sequence). The CDR3 runs 13 residues. V was clipped by 2 bases and J by 4 bases; unmatched bases: 1. In DNA, the CDR3 is TGTGCCAGCAGCCAACAGGGGGCATACGAGCAGTACTTC. Translated, it gives CASSQQGAYEQYF.

V and J are TRBV15 and TRBJ2-5, with D unresolved. The germline V gene has CDR1 LNHNV and CDR2 YYDKDF (reference sequence). V gave up 3 bases and J gave up 2 bases, with 13 bases separating them. The CDR3 totals 15 residues. Written as DNA, the CDR3 is TGTGCCACCAGCAGTGGCCCCAATGCACAAGAGACCCAGTACTTC. It translates to CATSSGPNAQETQYF. The variable domain in full, with the rest retrieved from reference TRBV15 and TRBJ2-5, is DAMVIQNPRYQVTQFGKPVTLSCSQTLNHNVMYWYQQKSSQAPKLLFHYYDKDFNNEADTPDNFQSRRPNTSFCFLDIRSPGLGDTAMYLCATSSGPNAQETQYFGPGTRLLVL.